These 5 T cell receptor beta chains were all obtained from the same sample, sequenced in a study of beta chain features in type 1 diabetes. All of the isolated RNA was reverse transcribed, so expressed TCRB transcripts were sequenced. Produced via immunoSEQ multiplex PCR; TCRdb's table is partial and in-frame only. This sample yields hundreds of thousands of clones, of which roughly 17% are seen a single time; around 0.02% belongs to the top ten. The sample was naive CD4+ T cells from blood. The receptors come from a woman between 18 and 29 years old in good health.

This clone was counted a few times. The chain carries TRBV20-1 and TRBJ2-7; D is ambiguous. The CDR3 runs to 11 residues. V shed 2 bases and J shed 5 bases, with 7 bases lying between them. Germline V CDR1 and CDR2: DFQATT, SNEGSKA (reference sequence). For the CDR3, the DNA is TGCAGTGCTAGACAGTCCCACGAGCAGTACTTC. Translated: CSARQSHEQYF.

A few counts support this clone. The V gene is TRBV27, the J gene TRBJ2-5; 11 bases match TRBD2. Germline assignment: CDR1 MNHEY and CDR2 SMNVEV (reference sequence). V was pared by 7 bases and J by 4 bases, with 20 bases of the junction left unmatched. This CDR3 has 19 residues. The CDR3 bases are TGTGCCAGCATCCTAAATATGGGTAGCGGGAGGGATCATGGAGAGACCCAGTACTTC. Protein sequence: CASILNMGSGRDHGETQYF.

This clone was picked up a small number of times. The chain employs TRBV28 and TRBJ1-2; 7 positions match TRBD1. Germline loops: CDR1 MDHEN, CDR2 SYDVKM. J gave up 4 bases and V 5 bases, and 7 bases lay outside the gene matches. This CDR3 spans 14 amino acids. CDR3 loop: CASSRPTGVYGYTF. DNA for the CDR3: TGTGCCAGCAGTCGCCCTACAGGGGTCTATGGCTACACCTTC.

J is TRBJ1-1 and V is TRBV18; TRBD1 is a possible D gene (5 bases). Germline loops: CDR1 KGHSH, CDR2 LQKENI. This CDR3 is 13 amino acids long. The V end lost 0 bases, the J end lost 8 bases, and 10 bases lay between the germline ends. This CDR3 is CASSPPIGEEAFF. The CDR3 bases are TGTGCCAGCTCACCACCCATAGGGGAAGAAGCTTTCTTT.

The chain employs TRBV27 and TRBJ1-2; no reliable D call. The V gene lost 5 bases and the J gene lost 0 bases, with 10 bases spanning the gap. Germline values: CDR1 MNHEY, CDR2 SMNVEV (reference sequence). The CDR3 is 14 amino acids. For the CDR3, the DNA is TGTGCCAGCAGTCCGTATAGCTCTAACTATGGCTACACCTTC. It codes for CASSPYSSNYGYTF.